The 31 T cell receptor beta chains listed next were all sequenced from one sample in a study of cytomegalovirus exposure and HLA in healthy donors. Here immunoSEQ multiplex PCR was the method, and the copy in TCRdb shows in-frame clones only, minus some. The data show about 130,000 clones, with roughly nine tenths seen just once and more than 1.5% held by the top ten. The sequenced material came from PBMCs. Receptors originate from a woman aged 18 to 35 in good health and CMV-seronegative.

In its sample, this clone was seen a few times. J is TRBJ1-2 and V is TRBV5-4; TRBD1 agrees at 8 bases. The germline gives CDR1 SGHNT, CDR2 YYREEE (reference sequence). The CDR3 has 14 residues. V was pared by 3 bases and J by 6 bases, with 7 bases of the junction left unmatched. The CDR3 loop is CASSSDRGRDGYTF. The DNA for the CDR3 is TGTGCCAGCAGCTCTGACAGGGGCCGTGATGGCTACACCTTC.

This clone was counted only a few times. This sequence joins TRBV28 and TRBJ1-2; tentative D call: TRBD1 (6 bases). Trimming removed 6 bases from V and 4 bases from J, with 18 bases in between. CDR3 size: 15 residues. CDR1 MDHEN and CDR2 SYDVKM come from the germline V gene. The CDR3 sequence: CASSPSDSLTYGYTF. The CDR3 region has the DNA TGTGCCAGCAGCCCCTCGGACAGCCTAACCTATGGCTACACCTTC.

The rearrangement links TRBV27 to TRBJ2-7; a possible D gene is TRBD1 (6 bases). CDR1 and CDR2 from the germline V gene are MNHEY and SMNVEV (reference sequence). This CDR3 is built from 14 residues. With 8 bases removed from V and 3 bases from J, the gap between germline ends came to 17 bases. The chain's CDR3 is CASGTGLSYYEQYF. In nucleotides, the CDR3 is TGTGCCAGCGGTACAGGGCTTTCTTACTACGAGCAGTACTTC.

CDR3 amino acids: CASSEWGAGELFF. CDR3 in DNA: TGTGCCAGCAGTGAATGGGGGGCCGGGGAGCTGTTTTTT. The chain joins TRBV25-1 to TRBJ2-2; a weak D match, TRBD2 (6 bases). Germline V gene data show CDR1 as MGHDK and CDR2 as SYGVNS. Trimming pared 1 base from V and 6 bases from J, leaving 6 bases between. There are 13 residues in the CDR3.

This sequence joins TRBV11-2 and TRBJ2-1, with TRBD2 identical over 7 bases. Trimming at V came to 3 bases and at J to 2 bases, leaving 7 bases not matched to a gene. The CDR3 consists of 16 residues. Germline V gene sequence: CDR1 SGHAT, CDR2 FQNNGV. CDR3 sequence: CASSFRGSLAYNEQFF. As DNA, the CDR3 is TGTGCCAGCAGCTTCCGCGGGAGTTTAGCCTACAATGAGCAGTTCTTC.

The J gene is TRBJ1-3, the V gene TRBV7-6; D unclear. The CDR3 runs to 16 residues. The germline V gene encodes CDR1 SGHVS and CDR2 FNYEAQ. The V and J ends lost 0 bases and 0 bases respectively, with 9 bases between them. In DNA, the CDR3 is TGTGCCAGCAGCTTAGCTCCGGTTAGCTCTGGAAACACCATATATTTT. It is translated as CASSLAPVSSGNTIYF.

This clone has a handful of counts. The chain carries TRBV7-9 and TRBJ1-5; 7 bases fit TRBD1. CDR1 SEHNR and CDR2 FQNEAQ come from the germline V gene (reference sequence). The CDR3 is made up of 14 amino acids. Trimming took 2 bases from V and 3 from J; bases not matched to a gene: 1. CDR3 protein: CASSLTGVNQPQHF. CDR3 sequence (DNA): TGTGCCAGCAGCTTAACAGGGGTCAATCAGCCCCAGCATTTT.

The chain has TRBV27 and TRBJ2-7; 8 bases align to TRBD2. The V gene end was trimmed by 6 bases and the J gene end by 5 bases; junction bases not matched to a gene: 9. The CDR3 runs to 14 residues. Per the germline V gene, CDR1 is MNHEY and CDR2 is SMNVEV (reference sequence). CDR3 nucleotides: TGTGCCAGCAGCCCGGGACTAGGCTTCCACGAGCAGTACTTC. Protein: CASSPGLGFHEQYF.

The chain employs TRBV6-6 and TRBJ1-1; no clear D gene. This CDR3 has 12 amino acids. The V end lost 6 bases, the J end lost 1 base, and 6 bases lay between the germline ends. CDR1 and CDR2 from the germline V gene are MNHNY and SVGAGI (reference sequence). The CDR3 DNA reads TGTGCCAGCAGGACAAGGAACACTGAAGCTTTCTTT. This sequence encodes CASRTRNTEAFF.

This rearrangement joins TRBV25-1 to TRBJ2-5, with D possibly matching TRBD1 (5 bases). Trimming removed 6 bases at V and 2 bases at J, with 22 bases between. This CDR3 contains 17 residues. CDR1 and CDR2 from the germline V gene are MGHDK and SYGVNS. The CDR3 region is CASSPLGQRTLQETQYF. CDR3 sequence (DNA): TGTGCCAGCAGCCCCCTGGGGCAGAGAACCTTACAAGAGACCCAGTACTTC. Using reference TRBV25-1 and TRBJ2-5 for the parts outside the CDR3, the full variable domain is EADIYQTPRYLVIGTGKKITLECSQTMGHDKMYWYQQDPGMELHLIHYSYGVNSTEKGDLSSESTVSRIRTEHFPLTLESARPSHTSQYLCASSPLGQRTLQETQYFGPGTRLLVL.

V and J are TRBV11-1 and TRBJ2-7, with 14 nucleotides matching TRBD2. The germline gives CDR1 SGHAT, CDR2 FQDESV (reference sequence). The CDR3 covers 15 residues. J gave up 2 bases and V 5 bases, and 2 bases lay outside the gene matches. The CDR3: CASSEGLAGAYEQYF. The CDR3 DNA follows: TGTGCCAGCAGCGAGGGACTAGCGGGAGCCTACGAGCAGTACTTC.

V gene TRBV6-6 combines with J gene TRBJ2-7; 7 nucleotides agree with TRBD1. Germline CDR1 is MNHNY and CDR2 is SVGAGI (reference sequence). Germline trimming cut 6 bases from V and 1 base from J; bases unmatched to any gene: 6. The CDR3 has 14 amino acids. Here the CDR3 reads CASSSQQGSYEQYF. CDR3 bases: TGTGCCAGCAGCTCCCAACAGGGGTCCTACGAGCAGTACTTC.

CDR3 sequence reads: CASSSRDRGGEQYF. CDR3 coding DNA: TGTGCCAGCAGCTCCCGGGACAGGGGTGGGGAGCAGTACTTC. This rearrangement joins TRBV5-4 to TRBJ2-7, with 10 bases identical to TRBD1. J gave up 7 bases and V 3 bases, and 7 bases lay outside the gene matches. CDR3 length: 14 residues. The germline V gene encodes CDR1 SGHNT and CDR2 YYREEE (reference sequence).

CDR3: CASSPPSTGGLYGYTF. The CDR3 DNA reads as TGTGCCAGCTCACCCCCTTCGACAGGGGGCCTCTATGGCTACACCTTC. V usage is TRBV18 and J usage is TRBJ1-2, with 10 bases fitting TRBD1. Germline CDR1 is KGHSH and CDR2 is LQKENI. V gave up 3 bases and J gave up 4 bases; unmatched junction bases: 8. This CDR3 region has 16 residues.

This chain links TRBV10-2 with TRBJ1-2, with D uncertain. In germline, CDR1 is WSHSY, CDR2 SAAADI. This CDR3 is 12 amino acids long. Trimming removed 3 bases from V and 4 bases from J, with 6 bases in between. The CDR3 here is CASSDLLYGYTF. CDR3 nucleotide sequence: TGCGCCAGCAGTGACCTTCTCTATGGCTACACCTTC.

Here the CDR3 reads CASRGGQGIGDEQYF. CDR3 sequence (DNA): TGTGCAAGTCGAGGGGGACAGGGGATTGGGGACGAGCAGTACTTC. V and J are TRBV12-2 and TRBJ2-7; the D call of TRBD1 is as the table states it, not checked on the DNA. TRBV12-2 is a pseudogene locus. CDR3 length equals 15 residues.

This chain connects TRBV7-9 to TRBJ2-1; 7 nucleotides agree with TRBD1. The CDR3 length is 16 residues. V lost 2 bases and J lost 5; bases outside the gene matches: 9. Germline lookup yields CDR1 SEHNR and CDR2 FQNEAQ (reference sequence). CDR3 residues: CASSLWLGGAHNEQFF. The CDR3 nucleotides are TGTGCCAGCAGCTTATGGTTAGGGGGCGCCCACAATGAGCAGTTCTTC.

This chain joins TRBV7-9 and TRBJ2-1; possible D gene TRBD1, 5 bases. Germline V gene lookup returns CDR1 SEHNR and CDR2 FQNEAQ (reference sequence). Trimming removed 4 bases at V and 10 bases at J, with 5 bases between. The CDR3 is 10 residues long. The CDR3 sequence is CASSWTEQFF. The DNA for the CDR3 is TGTGCCAGCAGCTGGACAGAGCAGTTCTTC.

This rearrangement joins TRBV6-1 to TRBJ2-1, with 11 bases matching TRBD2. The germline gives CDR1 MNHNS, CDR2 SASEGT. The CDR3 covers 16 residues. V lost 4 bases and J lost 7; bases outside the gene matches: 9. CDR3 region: CASSVSLAGVVNEQFF. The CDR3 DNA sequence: TGTGCCAGCAGTGTATCACTAGCGGGAGTTGTAAATGAGCAGTTCTTC.

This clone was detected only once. DNA of the CDR3: TGTGCCAGCAGTTCGGGGGGCTTAGGGTTATACGAGCAGTACTTC. It translates to CASSSGGLGLYEQYF. This chain links TRBV27 with TRBJ2-7; D perhaps matches TRBD2 (7 bases). The V gene lost 4 bases and the J gene lost 4 bases, with 17 bases spanning the gap. The V gene's germline CDR1 is MNHEY and CDR2 SMNVEV (reference sequence). This CDR3 region has 15 residues.

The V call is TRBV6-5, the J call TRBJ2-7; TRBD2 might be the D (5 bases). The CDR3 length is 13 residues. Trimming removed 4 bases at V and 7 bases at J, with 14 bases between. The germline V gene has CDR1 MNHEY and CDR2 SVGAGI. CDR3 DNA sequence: TGTGCCAGCAGTTTAGCGATCCTTGGGGAGCAGTACTTC. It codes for CASSLAILGEQYF.

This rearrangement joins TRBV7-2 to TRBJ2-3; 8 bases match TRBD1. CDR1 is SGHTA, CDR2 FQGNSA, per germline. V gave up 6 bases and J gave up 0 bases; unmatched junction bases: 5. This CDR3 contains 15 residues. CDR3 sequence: CASRTGTGSTDTQYF. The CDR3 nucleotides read TGTGCCAGCAGGACCGGGACAGGAAGCACAGATACGCAGTATTTT.

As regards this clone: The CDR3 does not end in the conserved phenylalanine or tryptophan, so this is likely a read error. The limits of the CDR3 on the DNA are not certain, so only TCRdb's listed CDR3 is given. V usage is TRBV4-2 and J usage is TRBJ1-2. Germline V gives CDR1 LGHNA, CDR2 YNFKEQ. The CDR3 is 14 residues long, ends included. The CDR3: CASSQDWGGSFPLM.

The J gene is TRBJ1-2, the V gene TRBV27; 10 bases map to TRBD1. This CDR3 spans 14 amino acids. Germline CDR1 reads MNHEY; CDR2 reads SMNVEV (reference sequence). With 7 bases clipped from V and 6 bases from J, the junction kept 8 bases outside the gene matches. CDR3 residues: CASTSLGQGDGYTF. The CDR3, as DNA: TGTGCCAGCACCTCCCTAGGACAGGGGGATGGCTACACCTTC.

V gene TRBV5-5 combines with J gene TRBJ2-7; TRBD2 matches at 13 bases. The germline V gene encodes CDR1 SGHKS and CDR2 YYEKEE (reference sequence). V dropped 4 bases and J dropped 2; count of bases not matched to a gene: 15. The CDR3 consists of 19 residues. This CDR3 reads CASSDPGLAGTRRPYEQYF. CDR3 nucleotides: TGTGCCAGCAGCGATCCGGGACTAGCGGGGACCCGCCGACCCTACGAGCAGTACTTC.

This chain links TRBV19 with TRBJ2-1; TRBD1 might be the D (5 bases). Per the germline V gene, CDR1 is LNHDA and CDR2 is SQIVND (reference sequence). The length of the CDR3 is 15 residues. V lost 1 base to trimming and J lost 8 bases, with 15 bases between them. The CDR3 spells CASSIGQGWYDEQFF. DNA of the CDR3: TGTGCCAGTAGTATAGGGCAGGGTTGGTATGATGAGCAGTTCTTC.

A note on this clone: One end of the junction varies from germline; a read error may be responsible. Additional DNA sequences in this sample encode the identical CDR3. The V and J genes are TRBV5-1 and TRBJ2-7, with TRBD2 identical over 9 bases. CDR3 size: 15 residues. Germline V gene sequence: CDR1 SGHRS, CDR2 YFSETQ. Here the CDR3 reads CASSLSGSGTYEQYF. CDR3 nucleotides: TGCGCCAGTTCCCTTAGCGGGAGCGGGACCTACGAGCAGTATTTC.

The CDR3 loop is CASREGGGPYEQYF. CDR3 DNA sequence: TGTGCCAGCCGTGAGGGGGGAGGGCCCTACGAGCAGTACTTC. The chain links TRBV28 to TRBJ2-7, with D perhaps TRBD2 (7 bases). The CDR3 loop spans 14 amino acids. V was cut by 8 bases and J by 2 bases, with 16 bases left in between. Germline V gives CDR1 MDHEN, CDR2 SYDVKM.

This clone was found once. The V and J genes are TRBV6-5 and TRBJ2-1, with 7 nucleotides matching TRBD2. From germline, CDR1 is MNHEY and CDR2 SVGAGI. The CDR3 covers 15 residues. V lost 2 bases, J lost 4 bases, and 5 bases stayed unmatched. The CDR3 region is CASSYGKREYNEQFF. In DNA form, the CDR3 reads TGTGCCAGCAGTTACGGGAAGCGGGAATACAATGAGCAGTTCTTC.

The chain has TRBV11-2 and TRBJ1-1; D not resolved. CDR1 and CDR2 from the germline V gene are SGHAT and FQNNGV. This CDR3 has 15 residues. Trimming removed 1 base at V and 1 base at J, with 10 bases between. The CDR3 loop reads CASSLVAETNTEAFF. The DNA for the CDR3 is TGTGCCAGCAGCTTAGTAGCAGAAACGAACACTGAAGCTTTCTTT.

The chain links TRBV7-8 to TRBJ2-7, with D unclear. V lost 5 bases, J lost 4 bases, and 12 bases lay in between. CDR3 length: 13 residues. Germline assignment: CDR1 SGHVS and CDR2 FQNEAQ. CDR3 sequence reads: CASSLARGYEQYF. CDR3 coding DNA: TGTGCCAGCAGCCTCGCCAGAGGATACGAGCAGTACTTC.